The following is a T cell receptor beta chain sequence with its context. No antigen is known for it. At one end, the junction sequence differs from germline, possibly due to a read error. The source of the sample is a study of T cells in Graves' hyperthyroidism and ophthalmopathy. The study, taken as a whole, reports: A model of 13 V-J features distinguished ophthalmopathy from stable hyperthyroidism. The model's output predicted ophthalmopathy at a median of around 7 months prior to onset. Also found in blood were most expanded thyroid clonotypes above 0.001.

Disease duration was under 3 months in the ophthalmopathy patients, who also had a Clinical Activity Score of at least 3 and a NOSPECS grade of at least 4. CDR1 is LNHDA, CDR2 SQIVND, per germline (reference sequence). The CDR3 contains 18 residues. There were TCR beta CDR3 regions amplified from RNA transcripts. The TCR CDR3 first-round RT-PCR relied on the HTBI primer set. TCRdb fed the multiplex PCR reads into MiXCR, producing one record per CDR3 protein. The sample contains some 530,000 distinct CDR3 sequences, around a fifth of which appear only once. The J gene is TRBJ2-7, the V gene TRBV19; 9 bases are shared with TRBD2. The sequencing sample was made of blood. The TCR comes from a woman aged 65 to 85 with Graves' ophthalmopathy. The CDR3: CASGIGLSSGSYSYEQYF. The CDR3 coding sequence is TGTGCCAGTGGTATAGGACTGAGTAGCGGGAGTTACTCCTACGAGCAGTACTTC.